The 31 T cell receptor beta chains presented below share a single source sample, sequenced in a study of T cell responses to AZD1222 COVID-19 vaccine. Sequenced by immunoSEQ multiplex PCR; TCRdb stores in-frame clones only, minus some. The sample holds 150,000 to 200,000 clones, 70% to 90% seen once. Sequences were derived from peripheral blood, sampled on day 0 of AZD1222 vaccination. Source of these receptors: an adult in good health.

This clone showed up just once. The rearrangement links TRBV27 to TRBJ2-7, with 8 bases that match TRBD1. Germline CDR1 and CDR2: MNHEY and SMNVEV (reference sequence). The ends lost 6 bases at V and 3 bases at J; junction bases unmatched: 7. This CDR3 contains 14 residues. CDR3 amino acids: CASRAAGGGYEQYF. As DNA, the CDR3 is TGTGCCAGCAGGGCGGCAGGGGGCGGCTACGAGCAGTACTTC.

The chain carries TRBV7-9 and TRBJ2-1; D ambiguous. CDR1 SEHNR and CDR2 FQNEAQ come from the germline V gene (reference sequence). CDR3 size: 14 residues. The V end lost 1 base, the J end lost 3 bases, and 7 bases lay between the germline ends. The CDR3 nucleotides are TGTGCCAGCAGCTTAGATGCAGTCTACAATGAGCAGTTCTTC. As protein: CASSLDAVYNEQFF.

This clone was picked up one time. The junction shows a germline mismatch at one end, possibly a read error. The gene calls are TRBV14 and TRBJ1-5; no definite D call. CDR1 SGHDN and CDR2 FVKESK come from the germline V gene. The CDR3 loop spans 15 amino acids. CDR3 in DNA: TGTGCCAGCAGCCAAGATGGGCAAACCAATGAGCCCCAGCATTTT. It codes for CASSQDGQTNEPQHF.

The chain joins TRBV7-9 to TRBJ2-1; D may match TRBD1 or TRBD2 (6 bases each). The CDR3 runs 19 residues. Trimming shortened V by 2 bases and J by 0 bases, and 20 bases separated the two germline ends. Germline V gene data show CDR1 as SEHNR and CDR2 as FQNEAQ (reference sequence). The CDR3 is CASSLSGLSGASSYNEQFF. The CDR3 DNA follows: TGTGCCAGCAGCTTATCTGGGCTTTCGGGGGCGAGCTCCTACAATGAGCAGTTCTTC.

This clone showed up just once. This chain connects TRBV5-1 to TRBJ2-4; TRBD1 is a possible D gene (6 bases). Germline CDR1 is SGHRS and CDR2 is YFSETQ. The CDR3 extends over 17 amino acids. V lost 4 bases and J lost 2, with 19 bases in between. CDR3 residues: CASSNRAGVSSKNIQYF. DNA for the CDR3: TGCGCCAGCAGCAACAGGGCGGGTGTGAGTTCCAAAAACATTCAGTACTTC.

This chain joins TRBV5-1 and TRBJ2-1; 8 bases align to TRBD2. Germline CDR1 and CDR2: SGHRS and YFSETQ. The V segment lost 4 bases and the J segment 6 bases; nucleotides outside the gene matches: 9. CDR3 length: 15 amino acids. Here the CDR3 reads CASSVSGTLANEQFF. The CDR3, as DNA: TGCGCCAGCAGCGTTAGCGGGACCCTGGCCAATGAGCAGTTCTTC. Full variable domain (outside the CDR3, taken from reference TRBV5-1 and TRBJ2-1): KAGVTQTPRYLIKTRGQQVTLSCSPISGHRSVSWYQQTPGQGLQFLFEYFSETQRNKGNFPGRFSGRQFSNSRSEMNVSTLELGDSALYLCASSVSGTLANEQFFGPGTRLTVL.

The chain has TRBV3-1 (or the pseudogene TRBV3-2) and TRBJ2-3, with unresolved D. The germline V and J ends were trimmed by 1 base and 7 bases, with 9 bases remaining between them. Germline CDR1 is LGHDT and CDR2 is YNNKEL (reference sequence). The CDR3 runs to 13 residues. CDR3 loop: CASSQAATYTQYF. The CDR3 region has the DNA TGTGCCAGCAGCCAAGCGGCGACATATACGCAGTATTTT.

The V call is TRBV7-8, the J call TRBJ2-7; TRBD1 might be the D (5 bases). V was trimmed by 0 bases and J by 3 bases, leaving 9 bases between them. The CDR3 is 14 amino acids. Looked up from germline, CDR1 is SGHVS and CDR2 is FQNEAQ. The CDR3 coding sequence is TGTGCCAGCAGCTTAGCGCAGGGTTTCTACGAGCAGTACTTC. This encodes CASSLAQGFYEQYF.

The chain combines TRBV30 with TRBJ1-5; D not resolved. Germline assignment: CDR1 GTSNPN and CDR2 SVGIG (reference sequence). Trimming stripped 7 bases from V and 3 bases from J, with 13 bases between. This CDR3 contains 13 residues. Here the CDR3 reads CAFSGQPNQPQHF. The CDR3 DNA reads TGTGCCTTCAGCGGCCAGCCCAATCAGCCCCAGCATTTT.

V is TRBV11-3 and J is TRBJ2-5; 13 bases agree with TRBD2. J lost 4 bases, V lost 5 bases, and 7 bases had no gene match. Germline V CDR1 and CDR2: SGHNT, YENEEA. This CDR3 has 16 amino acids. The CDR3: CASSRGLAGVLETQYF. Written as DNA, the CDR3 is TGTGCCAGCAGCCGTGGACTAGCGGGGGTTTTAGAGACCCAGTACTTC. Full variable domain (outside the CDR3, taken from reference TRBV11-3 and TRBJ2-5): EAGVVQSPRYKIIEKKQPVAFWCNPISGHNTLYWYLQNLGQGPELLIRYENEEAVDDSQLPKDRFSAERLKGVDSTLKIQPAELGDSAVYLCASSRGLAGVLETQYFGPGTRLLVL.

This clone was detected only a few times. This sequence joins TRBV10-3 and TRBJ1-2, with 9 bases lining up with TRBD1. The CDR3 totals 15 residues. With 4 bases clipped from V and 7 bases from J, the junction kept 10 bases outside the gene matches. CDR1 and CDR2 (germline): ENHRY, SYGVKD. This chain's CDR3 is CAISVSGTGTAGYTF. The CDR3 region has the DNA TGTGCCATCAGTGTTTCCGGGACAGGGACGGCTGGCTACACCTTC.

The chain is built from TRBV24-1 and TRBJ2-3, with D possibly matching TRBD1 (6 bases). Germline CDR1 KGHDR, CDR2 SFDVKD. V shed 3 bases and J shed 6 bases, with 18 bases lying between them. The CDR3 spans 16 residues. This CDR3 reads CATSDPLSDRRDTQYF. CDR3 sequence (DNA): TGTGCCACCAGTGATCCGTTGTCGGACAGACGGGATACGCAGTATTTT.

The chain is built from TRBV5-5 and TRBJ2-1, with 8 bases that match TRBD2. The germline gives CDR1 SGHKS, CDR2 YYEKEE (reference sequence). This CDR3 has 14 amino acids. V dropped 4 bases and J dropped 7; count of bases not matched to a gene: 7. The CDR3 sequence is CASSQLGLVNEQFF. The CDR3 DNA reads as TGTGCCAGCAGCCAGTTGGGACTAGTTAATGAGCAGTTCTTC.

This clone has only one observation. CDR3 sequence: CASSERGTEETQYF. The CDR3 DNA sequence: TGTGCCAGCAGTGAACGTGGGACAGAGGAGACCCAGTACTTC. The V call is TRBV6-1, the J call TRBJ2-5, with 7 bases lining up with TRBD1. With V trimmed by 2 bases and J by 5 bases, 5 bases remained unmatched. The germline V gene encodes CDR1 MNHNS and CDR2 SASEGT. This CDR3 comprises 14 residues.

The chain has TRBV5-1 and TRBJ1-1; D not certain. Looked up from germline, CDR1 is SGHRS and CDR2 is YFSETQ. Deletions cut 4 bases from V and 4 bases from J, with 17 bases between. This CDR3 region has 15 residues. CDR3 in DNA: TGCGCCAGCAGCCCCGTGGCAAGCCGGAGCACTGAAGCTTTCTTT. This sequence encodes CASSPVASRSTEAFF.

The genes are TRBV30 and TRBJ1-5; 9 bases are a match to TRBD1. The ends lost 5 bases at V and 4 bases at J; junction bases unmatched: 3. Germline CDR1 GTSNPN, CDR2 SVGIG (reference sequence). The CDR3 covers 13 residues. The CDR3 loop is CAWSGTGNQPQHF. CDR3 nucleotides: TGTGCCTGGTCCGGGACAGGGAATCAGCCCCAGCATTTT.

This chain uses TRBV7-9 with TRBJ1-4, with D perhaps matching TRBD1 (6 bases). This CDR3 spans 15 amino acids. Germline-derived CDR1 and CDR2 are SEHNR and FQNEAQ (reference sequence). Deletions cut 5 bases from V and 1 base from J, with 11 bases between. Here the CDR3 DNA reads TGTGCCAGCAGCCTCGAGACAGGAACTAATGAAAAACTGTTTTTT. It codes for CASSLETGTNEKLFF.

Comments on this clone: Other DNA variants within this sample encode the same CDR3. The V gene is TRBV5-1, the J gene TRBJ2-1; 9 nucleotides align to TRBD2. This CDR3 has 16 residues. CDR1 is SGHRS, CDR2 YFSETQ, per germline. With 0 bases clipped from V and 1 base from J, the junction kept 2 bases outside the gene matches. The CDR3 bases are TGCGCCAGCAGCTTGGTTGCGGGGGGGTCCTACAATGAGCAGTTCTTC. This codes for CASSLVAGGSYNEQFF.

The J gene is TRBJ1-6, the V gene TRBV4-1; D uncertain. CDR1 MGHRA and CDR2 YSYEKL come from the germline V gene. V was clipped by 0 bases and J by 2 bases, with 5 bases between them. This CDR3 is 15 amino acids long. The CDR3 DNA follows: TGCGCCAGCAGCCAAGATGGGACCTATAATTCACCCCTCCACTTT. Protein product: CASSQDGTYNSPLHF.

V usage is TRBV28 and J usage is TRBJ2-5; D is ambiguous. This CDR3 has 11 amino acids. Trimming pared 6 bases from V and 2 bases from J, leaving 4 bases between. Germline CDR1 and CDR2: MDHEN and SYDVKM. The CDR3 loop reads CASRVQETQYF. The CDR3 DNA reads TGTGCCAGCAGGGTACAAGAGACCCAGTACTTC.

The rearrangement joins TRBV15 to TRBJ1-3; 7 bases line up with TRBD1. Germline V lookup: CDR1 LNHNV, CDR2 YYDKDF (reference sequence). V trimming: 6 bases; J trimming: 4 bases; junction bases outside the gene matches: 6. This CDR3 has 14 residues. The CDR3 spells CATREGARGNTIYF. The CDR3 nucleotides are TGTGCCACCAGGGAGGGGGCCAGGGGAAACACCATATATTTT.

The rearrangement links TRBV29-1 to TRBJ1-1, with D uncertain. CDR3 length equals 12 residues. Per germline, CDR1 SQVTM and CDR2 ANQGSEA. Between the trimmed V and J ends, which lost 5 bases and 1 base, there was a span of 8 bases. CDR3 region: CSVSSANTEAFF. The CDR3 bases are TGCAGCGTTAGTTCGGCGAACACTGAAGCTTTCTTT.

This rearrangement joins TRBV7-9 to TRBJ2-3, with TRBD2 as a possible D gene (6 bases). CDR3 length: 15 residues. Germline values: CDR1 SEHNR, CDR2 FQNEAQ (reference sequence). The V end lost 5 bases, the J end lost 4 bases, and 16 bases lay between the germline ends. As DNA, the CDR3 is TGTGCCAGCAGCGCGAGCGGGTGGGGGGCAGATACGCAGTATTTT. The encoded protein is CASSASGWGADTQYF. Complete variable domain (other parts from reference TRBV7-9 and TRBJ2-3): DTGVSQNPRHKITKRGQNVTFRCDPISEHNRLYWYRQTLGQGPEFLTYFQNEAQLEKSRLLSDRFSAERPKGSFSTLEIQRTEQGDSAMYLCASSASGWGADTQYFGPGTRLTVL.

The chain carries TRBV5-1 and TRBJ2-3, with unresolved D. The length of the CDR3 is 11 residues. Germline V lookup: CDR1 SGHRS, CDR2 YFSETQ. V was clipped by 2 bases and J by 5 bases, with 3 bases between them. The CDR3 reads CASSFRDTQYF. CDR3 DNA: TGCGCCAGCAGCTTCCGAGATACGCAGTATTTT.

This chain links TRBV3-1 (or the pseudogene TRBV3-2) with TRBJ1-2; no reliable D call. CDR1 and CDR2 (germline): LGHDT, YNNKEL (reference sequence). The germline V and J ends were trimmed by 5 bases and 3 bases, with 16 bases remaining between them. This CDR3 region has 15 residues. CDR3 residues: CASSRISGPDYGYTF. CDR3 DNA: TGTGCCAGCAGCAGAATCTCCGGACCGGACTATGGCTACACCTTC.

In this sample, this clone turned up once. The rearrangement links TRBV27 to TRBJ1-5; perhaps TRBD1 as D (5 bases). CDR1 is MNHEY and CDR2 is SMNVEV in the germline V gene (reference sequence). V was cut by 6 bases and J by 4 bases, with 16 bases left in between. This CDR3 has 15 amino acids. DNA for the CDR3: TGTGCCAGCAGGGGGCCCGGGAGATCAAATCAGCCCCAGCATTTT. The encoded protein is CASRGPGRSNQPQHF.

The genes are TRBV11-2 and TRBJ2-5, with TRBD1 matching over 9 bases. The ends lost 7 bases at V and 1 base at J; junction bases unmatched: 7. Per the germline V gene, CDR1 is SGHAT and CDR2 is FQNNGV. The CDR3 is 15 residues long. CDR3 coding DNA: TGTGCCAGCAAAGGGACAGGGCTTGGCCAAGAGACCCAGTACTTC. Its translation is CASKGTGLGQETQYF.

The count of this clone is one. The chain recombines TRBV14 with TRBJ1-2; unclear D gene. This CDR3 has 15 amino acids. V lost 0 bases to trimming and J lost 4 bases, with 12 bases between them. In germline, CDR1 is SGHDN, CDR2 FVKESK. The CDR3 loop is CASSQDAGSGYGYTF. CDR3 bases: TGTGCCAGCAGCCAAGATGCGGGGTCCGGCTATGGCTACACCTTC. Full variable domain (remainder filled in from reference TRBV14 and TRBJ1-2): EAGVTQFPSHSVIEKGQTVTLRCDPISGHDNLYWYRRVMGKEIKFLLHFVKESKQDESGMPNNRFLAERTGGTYSTLKVQPAELEDSGVYFCASSQDAGSGYGYTFGSGTRLTVV.

CDR3 amino acids: CASSLRSGGTDTQYF. CDR3 DNA sequence: TGTGCCAGCAGCTTGCGGTCCGGGGGCACAGATACGCAGTATTTT. The J gene is TRBJ2-3, the V gene TRBV5-6, with TRBD2 as a possible D gene (5 bases). CDR1 and CDR2 from the germline V gene are SGHDT and YYEEEE. CDR3 length equals 15 residues. V gave up 1 base and J gave up 1 base, with 10 bases separating them.

The V and J genes are TRBV5-4 and TRBJ2-7, with D maybe TRBD1 (7 bases). The V gene's germline CDR1 is SGHNT and CDR2 YYREEE (reference sequence). The CDR3 covers 13 residues. V lost 4 bases, J lost 7 bases, and 15 bases lay in between. Written as DNA, the CDR3 is TGTGCCAGCAGCCATAGACCAGGGGGGGAGCAGTACTTC. This sequence encodes CASSHRPGGEQYF.

The V gene is TRBV18, the J gene TRBJ1-5; D may be TRBD1 (5 bases). CDR3 size: 14 residues. Germline-derived CDR1 and CDR2 are KGHSH and LQKENI. V lost 4 bases, J lost 4 bases, and 11 bases lay in between. CDR3 loop: CASSLGLTNQPQHF. CDR3 DNA: TGTGCCAGCTCACTGGGACTGACGAATCAGCCCCAGCATTTT.